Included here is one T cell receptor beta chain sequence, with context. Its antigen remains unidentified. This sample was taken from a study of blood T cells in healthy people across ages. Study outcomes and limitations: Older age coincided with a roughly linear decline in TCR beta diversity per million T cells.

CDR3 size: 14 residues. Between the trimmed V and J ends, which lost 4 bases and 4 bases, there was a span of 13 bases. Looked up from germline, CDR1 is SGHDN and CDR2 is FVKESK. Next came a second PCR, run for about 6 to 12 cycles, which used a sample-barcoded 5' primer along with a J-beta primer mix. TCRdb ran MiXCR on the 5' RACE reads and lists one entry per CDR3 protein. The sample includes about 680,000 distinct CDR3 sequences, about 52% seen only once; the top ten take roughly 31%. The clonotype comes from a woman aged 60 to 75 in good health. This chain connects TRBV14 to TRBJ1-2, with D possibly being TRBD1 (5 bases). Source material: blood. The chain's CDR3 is CASSPQTGGYGYTF. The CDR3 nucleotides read TGTGCCAGCAGCCCCCAGACCGGGGGCTATGGCTACACCTTC.